Following are 19 T cell receptor beta chains from one sample sequenced in a study of cytomegalovirus exposure and HLA in healthy donors. This PCR relied on a set of 60 Vbeta primers and 13 Jbeta primers. Profiled with immunoSEQ multiplex PCR; TCRdb holds only in-frame clones, not every one. The top ten clones hold roughly 5% of a sample with tens of thousands of clones, around 80% of them seen once. Sequencing was done on a sample of PBMCs. Receptor source: a man aged 30-40 years in good health and CMV-seropositive.

J is TRBJ1-2 and V is TRBV2; D is uncertain. The CDR3 spans 14 residues. V was cut by 5 bases and J by 0 bases, with 10 bases left in between. The germline V gene has CDR1 SNHLY and CDR2 FYNNEI. The CDR3 sequence is CASSFDGANYGYTF. As DNA, the CDR3 is TGTGCCAGCAGTTTCGACGGAGCTAACTATGGCTACACCTTC. Full variable domain (missing parts from reference TRBV2 and TRBJ1-2): EPEVTQTPSHQVTQMGQEVILRCVPISNHLYFYWYRQILGQKVEFLVSFYNNEISEKSEIFDDQFSVERPDGSNFTLKIRSTKLEDSAMYFCASSFDGANYGYTFGSGTRLTVV.

This rearrangement joins TRBV6-5 to TRBJ2-1; TRBD2 agrees at 7 bases. The V gene's germline CDR1 is MNHEY and CDR2 SVGAGI. Trimming cost V 4 bases and J 0 bases; bases outside gene matches: 3. The CDR3 is 15 amino acids. CDR3 amino acids: CASSSGGFSYNEQFF. DNA of the CDR3: TGTGCCAGCAGTTCGGGGGGATTCTCCTACAATGAGCAGTTCTTC.

This clone has more than one count but fewer than ten. The chain uses TRBV4-1 and TRBJ1-2, with D perhaps TRBD1 (6 bases). The CDR3 runs 14 residues. Per the germline V gene, CDR1 is MGHRA and CDR2 is YSYEKL. The germline V and J ends were trimmed by 1 base and 4 bases, with 10 bases remaining between them. This CDR3 reads CASSQVGQLYGYTF. CDR3 DNA: TGCGCCAGCAGCCAAGTCGGACAGCTCTATGGCTACACCTTC.

This clone was seen once. The chain recombines TRBV12-5 with TRBJ2-3, with D perhaps TRBD1 (6 bases). V was clipped by 0 bases and J by 4 bases, with 26 bases between them. Germline CDR1 is LGHNT and CDR2 is FRNRAP. This CDR3 region has 20 residues. CDR3 bases: TGTGCTAGTGGTTTGGTACGGGATGGCGAGACAGGTCTACAGGCAGATACGCAGTATTTT. Its protein is CASGLVRDGETGLQADTQYF.

V usage is TRBV14 and J usage is TRBJ1-2, with D maybe TRBD1 (5 bases). The germline V gene encodes CDR1 SGHDN and CDR2 FVKESK. Trimming cost V 0 bases and J 2 bases, with 7 bases left between them. This CDR3 is built from 14 residues. For the CDR3, the DNA is TGTGCCAGCAGCCAAGACCAGGGAAACTATGGCTACACCTTC. It is translated as CASSQDQGNYGYTF.

This sequence joins TRBV4-1 and TRBJ1-1, with a possible D match to TRBD1 (5 bases). V lost 5 bases, J lost 2 bases, and 18 bases lay in between. The CDR3 is 16 residues long. The V gene's germline CDR1 is MGHRA and CDR2 YSYEKL. The chain's CDR3 is CASSSRGGRVNTEAFF. CDR3 bases: TGCGCCAGCAGCTCCCGGGGGGGTCGCGTCAACACTGAAGCTTTCTTT.

The genes are TRBV6-1 and TRBJ1-2; perhaps TRBD1 as D (5 bases). V was pared by 3 bases and J by 7 bases, with 12 bases between. The V gene's germline CDR1 is MNHNS and CDR2 SASEGT. The CDR3 runs 13 residues. CDR3 region: CASSDNTGRGYTF. The CDR3 DNA sequence: TGTGCCAGCAGTGACAATACAGGACGTGGCTACACCTTC.

The CDR3 spells CASRTETNTGELFF. Written as DNA, the CDR3 is TGTGCCAGCAGGACAGAAACGAACACCGGGGAGCTGTTTTTT. J is TRBJ2-2 and V is TRBV6-1; tentative D call: TRBD1 (5 bases). The CDR3 totals 14 residues. The germline gives CDR1 MNHNS, CDR2 SASEGT. The V end was cut by 6 bases, the J end by 0 bases, with 8 bases between.

The rearrangement joins TRBV9 to TRBJ2-2; 8 nucleotides agree with TRBD2. J gave up 5 bases and V 4 bases, and 16 bases lay outside the gene matches. From germline, CDR1 is SGDLS and CDR2 YYNGEE. This CDR3 has 18 amino acids. CDR3 protein: CASSSRVGAGVDTGELFF. The CDR3 nucleotides are TGTGCCAGCAGCTCCCGCGTGGGAGCGGGAGTTGATACCGGGGAGCTGTTTTTT.

Only a few counts were recorded for this clone. The chain employs TRBV5-6 and TRBJ1-1, with a tentative D call TRBD1 (5 bases). CDR3 size: 11 residues. Germline V gene data show CDR1 as SGHDT and CDR2 as YYEEEE. The chain's CDR3 is CGSSREGEAFF. CDR3 DNA: TGTGGGTCGAGCAGGGAGGGAGAAGCTTTCTTT.

The table lists this clone with a count of one. The DNA for the CDR3 is TGTGCCAGCAGTTTATGGGAGGGGAATGAAAAACTGTTTTTT. Translating gives CASSLWEGNEKLFF. The chain employs TRBV28 and TRBJ1-4; a weak D match, TRBD1 (5 bases). The CDR3 consists of 14 residues. V was pared by 0 bases and J by 5 bases, with 7 bases between. In germline, CDR1 is MDHEN, CDR2 SYDVKM.

The rearrangement uses TRBV4-2 and TRBJ2-5; 12 bases are a match to TRBD2. Trimming took 3 bases from V and 5 from J; bases not matched to a gene: 10. Germline CDR1 and CDR2: LGHNA and YNFKEQ. This CDR3 is 17 amino acids long. The CDR3 coding sequence is TGTGCCAGCAGCCAGGGGATACTAGCGGGGGGTCGGGAGACCCAGTACTTC. Its translation is CASSQGILAGGRETQYF.

The chain uses TRBV10-2 and TRBJ2-2; 7 bases are shared with TRBD1. Per germline, CDR1 WSHSY and CDR2 SAAADI. The length of the CDR3 is 14 residues. CDR3 loop: CASQRGPGTGELFF. CDR3 nucleotides: TGCGCGAGTCAGAGGGGGCCGGGCACCGGGGAGCTGTTTTTT.

The chain recombines TRBV11-2 with TRBJ2-1; 10 positions match TRBD2. Germline V gene sequence: CDR1 SGHAT, CDR2 FQNNGV. After removal of 4 bases from V and 5 bases from J, the junction contained 5 bases not matched to a gene. The CDR3 totals 15 residues. CDR3 in amino acids: CASSSGLAANNEQFF. DNA of the CDR3: TGTGCCAGCAGCTCTGGACTAGCGGCGAACAATGAGCAGTTCTTC.

This clone was seen once. Other DNA sequences of this sample code for an identical CDR3. The chain is built from TRBV6-5 and TRBJ1-1; weak D call: TRBD1 (6 bases). Trimming removed 2 bases from V and 1 base from J, with 8 bases in between. The CDR3 covers 14 residues. Germline CDR1 is MNHEY and CDR2 is SVGAGI. Here the CDR3 DNA reads TGTGCCAGCAGTTACGTCAGGGGGAACACTGAAGCTTTCTTT. Translation gives CASSYVRGNTEAFF.

The rearrangement links TRBV7-3 to TRBJ1-6; D uncertain. CDR3 size: 17 residues. The germline gives CDR1 SGHTA, CDR2 FQGTGA. V lost 1 base to trimming and J lost 7 bases, with 17 bases between them. The CDR3 DNA reads as TGTGCCAGCAGCTTAATGAACGCGGCCTCGCCGAATTCACCCCTCCACTTT. This encodes CASSLMNAASPNSPLHF.

The CDR3 is CATSHPGQQETQYF. Here the CDR3 DNA reads TGTGCCACCAGCCATCCCGGACAGCAAGAGACCCAGTACTTC. The J gene is TRBJ2-5, the V gene TRBV15; a weak D match, TRBD1 (6 bases). Deletions cut 5 bases from V and 2 bases from J, with 12 bases between. The germline gives CDR1 LNHNV, CDR2 YYDKDF (reference sequence). The CDR3 sequence is 14 residues long.

CDR3 DNA sequence: TGTGCCAGCAGGCCGCGGGACCCCCAAGAGACCCAGTACTTC. Amino acid sequence: CASRPRDPQETQYF. The gene calls are TRBV7-9 and TRBJ2-5; weak D call: TRBD2 (6 bases). Between the trimmed V and J ends, which lost 6 bases and 1 base, there was a span of 12 bases. Germline-derived CDR1 and CDR2 are SEHNR and FQNEAQ (reference sequence). This CDR3 is built from 14 residues.

The V call is TRBV2, the J call TRBJ1-4; 9 nucleotides agree with TRBD1. CDR1 SNHLY and CDR2 FYNNEI come from the germline V gene. The CDR3 is 17 residues long. Trimming took 3 bases from V and 3 from J; bases not matched to a gene: 8. CDR3 DNA: TGTGCCAGCAGTGATCGACAGGGGGGATACGCTAATGAAAAACTGTTTTTT. Amino acids: CASSDRQGGYANEKLFF.